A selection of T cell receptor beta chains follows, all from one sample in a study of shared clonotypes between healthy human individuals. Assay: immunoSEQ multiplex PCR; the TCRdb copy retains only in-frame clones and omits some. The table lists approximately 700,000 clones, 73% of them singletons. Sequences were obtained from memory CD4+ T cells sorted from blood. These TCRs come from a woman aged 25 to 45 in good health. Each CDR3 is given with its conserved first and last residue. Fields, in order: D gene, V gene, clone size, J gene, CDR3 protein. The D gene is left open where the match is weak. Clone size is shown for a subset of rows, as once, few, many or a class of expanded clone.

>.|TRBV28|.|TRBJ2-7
CASTLGDKSSYEQYF
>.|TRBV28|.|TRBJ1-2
CASSRPNYGYTF
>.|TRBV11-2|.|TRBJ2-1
CASSPMGTQNNEQFF
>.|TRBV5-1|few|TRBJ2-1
CASSLDSSSYNEQFF
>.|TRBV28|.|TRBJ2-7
CASSPRQFEAYF
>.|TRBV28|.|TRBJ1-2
CASSLFSWEENGYTF
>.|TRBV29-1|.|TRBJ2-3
CSVDPQYTDTQYF
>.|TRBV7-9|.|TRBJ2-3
CASSSPAADTQYF
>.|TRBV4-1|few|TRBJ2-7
CATKREQYF
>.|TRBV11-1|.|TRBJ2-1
CASSRIGAEQFF
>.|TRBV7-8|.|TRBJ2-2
CASSLVRATTGELFF
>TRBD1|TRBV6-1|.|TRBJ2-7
CASSRNRGDYEQYF
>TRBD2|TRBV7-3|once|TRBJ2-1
CASSLGLAPNEQFF
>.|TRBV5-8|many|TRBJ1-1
CASSLIGVAFF
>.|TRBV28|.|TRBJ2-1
CASSLERVVYNEQFF
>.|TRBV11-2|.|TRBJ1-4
CASSFRRQLNEKLFF
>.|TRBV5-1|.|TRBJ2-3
CASSPQTKAGDTQYF
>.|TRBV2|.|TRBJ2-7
CASGAQGIDEQYF
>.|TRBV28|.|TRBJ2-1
CASSLYLSPNEQFF
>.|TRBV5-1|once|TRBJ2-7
CASSADEPPYEQYF
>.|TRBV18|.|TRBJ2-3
CASSAMTLLSTDTQYF
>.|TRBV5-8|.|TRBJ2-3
CASSSSGTTTDTQYF
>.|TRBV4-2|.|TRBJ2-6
CASSQDSAGVLAGANVLTF
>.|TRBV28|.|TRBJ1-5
CASHVSSNQPQHF
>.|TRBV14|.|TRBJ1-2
CASSQDFQAGYTF
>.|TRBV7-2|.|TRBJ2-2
CASSPYDGELFF
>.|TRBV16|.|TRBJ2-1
CASSPLLGGGRYNEQFF
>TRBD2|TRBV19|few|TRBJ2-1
CASSRLAGNEQFF
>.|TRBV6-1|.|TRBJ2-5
CASSEHQKTQYF
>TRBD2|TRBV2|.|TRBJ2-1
CASRRGTSGRDNEQFF
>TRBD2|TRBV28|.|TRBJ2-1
CASSYTGLAGVYNEQFF
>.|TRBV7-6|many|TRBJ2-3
CATRRSITTDTQYF
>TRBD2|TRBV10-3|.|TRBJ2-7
CAIRRTSDEQYF
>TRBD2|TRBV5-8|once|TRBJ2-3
CASSSVAGGPKDTQYF
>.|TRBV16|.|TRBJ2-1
CASSQHPGTGEQFF
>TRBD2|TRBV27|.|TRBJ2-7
CASSLRLAGRSSYEQYF
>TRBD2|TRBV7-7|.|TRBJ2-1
CASSPTSVPTAEQFF
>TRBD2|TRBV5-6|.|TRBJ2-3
CASSRGLARYTDTQYF
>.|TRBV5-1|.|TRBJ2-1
CASSPRSFNEQFF
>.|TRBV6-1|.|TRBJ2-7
CASATEGGAYEQYF
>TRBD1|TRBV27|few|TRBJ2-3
CASSATTGLTDTQYF
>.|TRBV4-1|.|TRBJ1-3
CASSQDRGNTIYF
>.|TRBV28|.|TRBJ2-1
CATMNLANNEQFF
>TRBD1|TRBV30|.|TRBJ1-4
CAWSRDSVNEKLFF
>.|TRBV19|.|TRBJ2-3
CASSRGQDTQYF
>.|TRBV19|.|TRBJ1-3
CASRPSAGNTIYF
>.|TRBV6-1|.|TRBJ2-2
CASLTSSGVGGELFF
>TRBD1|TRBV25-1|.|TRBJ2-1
CASSESGTGGSEQFF
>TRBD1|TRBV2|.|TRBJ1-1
CASSEQGEGAFF
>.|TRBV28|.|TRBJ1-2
CASSFSGSGVGYTF